These T cell receptor beta chains were read from a single sample in a study of OX40 agonist ivuxolimab in advanced cancers. Repertoires were generated with immunoSEQ multiplex PCR, while TCRdb's copy carries only in-frame clones and drops some. This sample has about 24,000 clones; around 85% occur once, and the top ten carry roughly 17%. Material: CD4+ or CD8+ T cells sorted from blood, obtained in a trial of the OX40 agonist ivuxolimab. The source is an adult with an advanced solid tumor such as melanoma, head and neck, liver or kidney cancer. Both conserved end residues are part of each CDR3. D genes are given only for firm matches. The size field is filled for only some rows; it gives once, few, many or a size class.

j_call v_call d_call clone_size cdr3_nt cdr3_aa
TRBJ1-6 TRBV10-3 - - TGTGCCATCAGTGAGTCAGGAGGGCCGGGTTCACCCCTCCACTTT CAISESGGPGSPLHF
TRBJ2-1 TRBV11-2 TRBD1 - TGTGCCAGCAGACCTGGACAGGGCGGTTACAATGAGCAGTTCTTC CASRPGQGGYNEQFF
TRBJ2-7 TRBV5-6 - few TGTGCCAGCAGCTTCGGGGGCAGGGCATCCTACGAGCAGTACTTC CASSFGGRASYEQYF
TRBJ2-7 TRBV28 - - TGTGCCAGCAGTTTACCATCAGGGACCTACGAGCAGTACTTC CASSLPSGTYEQYF
TRBJ1-4 TRBV5-1 - - TGCGCCAGCAGCTTTTCGGGGTTTGAAAAACTGTTTTTT CASSFSGFEKLFF
TRBJ1-6 TRBV6-4 - - TGTGCCAGCAGTGCGCAGGGTGGGTCACCCCTCCACTTT CASSAQGGSPLHF
TRBJ1-3 TRBV7-2 - - TGTGCCAGCAGCTCGGGAGCTGGAAACACCATATATTTT CASSSGAGNTIYF
TRBJ1-1 TRBV9 - - TGTGCCAGCAGCGCCGGGAGCAAGAACACTGAAGCTTTCTTT CASSAGSKNTEAFF
TRBJ1-2 TRBV9 - - TGTGCCAGCAGCGTAGAGGAGGGATCCTATGGCTACACCTTC CASSVEEGSYGYTF
TRBJ2-1 TRBV7-6 TRBD2 - TGTGCCAGCAGCCGTTGGACTAAGCGGGAGGACTACAATGAGCAGTTCTTC CASSRWTKREDYNEQFF
TRBJ1-2 TRBV5-1 - medium-sized TGCGCCAGCAGCACCGGGACATATATTTCCTATGGCTACACCTTC CASSTGTYISYGYTF
TRBJ1-6 TRBV30 - - TGTGCCTGGATGAGTAGGGGCTCACCCCTCCACTTT CAWMSRGSPLHF
TRBJ2-7 TRBV19 TRBD1 once TGTGCCAGTAGTATGGTGTTCGGACAGGGGTTCTACGAGCAGTACTTC CASSMVFGQGFYEQYF
TRBJ2-3 TRBV10-1 - - TGCGCCAGCAGTGAGTCGACAAAAGATACGCAGTATTTT CASSESTKDTQYF
TRBJ2-7 TRBV19 - - TGTGCCAGTAGTTTTCCAGGGGCCGAGCAGTACTTC CASSFPGAEQYF
TRBJ2-1 TRBV29-1 - - TGCAGCGCCCAGATCGGGCAGGGTGAGCAGTTCTTC CSAQIGQGEQFF
TRBJ2-5 TRBV11-2 - - TGTGCCAGCAGCTTAGTCCAAGGGTATGTCCAAGAGACCCAGTACTTC CASSLVQGYVQETQYF
TRBJ2-7 TRBV28 - once TGTGCCAGCATTTCCCCCTCCTACGAGCAGTACTTC CASISPSYEQYF